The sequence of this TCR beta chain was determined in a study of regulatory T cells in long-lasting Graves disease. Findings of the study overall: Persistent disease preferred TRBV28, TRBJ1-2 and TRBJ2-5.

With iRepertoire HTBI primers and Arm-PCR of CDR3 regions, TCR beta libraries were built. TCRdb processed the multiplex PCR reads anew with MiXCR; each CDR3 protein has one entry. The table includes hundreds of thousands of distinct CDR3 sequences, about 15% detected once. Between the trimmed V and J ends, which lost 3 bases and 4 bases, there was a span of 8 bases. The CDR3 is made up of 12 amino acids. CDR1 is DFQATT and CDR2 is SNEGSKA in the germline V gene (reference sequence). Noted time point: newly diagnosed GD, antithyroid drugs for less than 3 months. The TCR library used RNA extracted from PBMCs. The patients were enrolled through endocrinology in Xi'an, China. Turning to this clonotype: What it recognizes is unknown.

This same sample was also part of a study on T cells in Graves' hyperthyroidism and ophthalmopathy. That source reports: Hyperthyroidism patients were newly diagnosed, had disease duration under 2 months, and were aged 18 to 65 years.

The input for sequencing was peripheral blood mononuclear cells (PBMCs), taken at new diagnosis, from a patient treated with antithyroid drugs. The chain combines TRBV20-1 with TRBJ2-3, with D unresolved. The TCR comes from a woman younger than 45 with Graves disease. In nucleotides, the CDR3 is TGCAGTGCTAGTATCGCTGCAGATACGCAGTATTTT. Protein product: CSASIAADTQYF.